What follows are 31 T cell receptor beta chains derived from one specimen sequenced in a study of breast tumors, draining lymph nodes, adjacent tissues. Samples came from axillary lymph nodes draining the breast cancer. TCRdb fed the multiplex PCR reads into MiXCR, producing one record per CDR3 protein. Found here are about 100,000 distinct CDR3 sequences, 21% of them singletons; the top ten hold 1% to 1.5%. Sequenced material: axillary lymph node tissue. The receptors here all came from a female donor with breast cancer. Some clones in this sample may be carry-over from other donors' samples.

This clonotype was seen many times. This chain connects TRBV7-9 to TRBJ1-3, with D unclear. Germline lookup yields CDR1 SEHNR and CDR2 FQNEAQ (reference sequence). This CDR3 has 17 amino acids. V was clipped by 3 bases and J by 0 bases, with 15 bases between them. The CDR3 DNA is TGTGCCAGCAGCTTTGAGACATGGGGTTTCTCTGGAAACACCATATATTTT. It translates to CASSFETWGFSGNTIYF.

The V call is TRBV18, the J call TRBJ2-4; the D is unclear. Germline CDR1 reads KGHSH; CDR2 reads LQKENI. This CDR3 has 14 residues. Trimming left V 3 bases short and J 10 bases short, with 16 bases between. In DNA, the CDR3 is TGTGCCAGCTCACCTGGGCCGGCAGTCCGTATTCAGTACTTC. Protein sequence: CASSPGPAVRIQYF.

This clonotype was seen ten or more times. This chain links TRBV19 with TRBJ2-7; D may match TRBD1 or TRBD2 (5 bases each). The V end was cut by 3 bases, the J end by 0 bases, with 12 bases between. This CDR3 spans 15 amino acids. Germline loops: CDR1 LNHDA, CDR2 SQIVND (reference sequence). The CDR3 bases are TGTGCCAGTAGTATGAAGCCGGGACCCTCCTACGAGCAGTACTTC. Translation: CASSMKPGPSYEQYF.

A word on this clonotype: This may come from a read error, since a much larger clone is one base off. The genes are TRBV7-6 and TRBJ2-2; D gene ambiguous. V lost 7 bases, J lost 4 bases, and 13 bases lay in between. The CDR3 spans 14 residues. From germline, CDR1 is SGHVS and CDR2 FNYEAQ. The CDR3 sequence is CASNRRATTGELFF. The CDR3 region has the DNA TGTGCCAGCAACCGAAGGGCGACCACCGGGGAGCTGTTTTTT.

The gene calls are TRBV3-1 and TRBJ2-3; no firm D call. CDR3 size: 12 residues. Germline values: CDR1 LGHDT, CDR2 YNNKEL (reference sequence). V shed 2 bases and J shed 5 bases, with 5 bases lying between them. The CDR3 reads CASSQPRDTQYF. CDR3 bases: TGTGCCAGCAGCCAACCTAGAGATACGCAGTATTTT.

V is TRBV27 and J is TRBJ2-2, with D tentatively TRBD2 (5 bases). The CDR3 totals 15 residues. CDR1 is MNHEY, CDR2 SMNVEV, per germline (reference sequence). Deletions cut 5 bases from V and 3 bases from J, with 13 bases between. The CDR3 region is CASSPLDSYTGELFF. The CDR3 coding sequence is TGTGCCAGCAGTCCCCTGGACTCGTACACCGGGGAGCTGTTTTTT.

Many counts were recorded for this clonotype. V gene TRBV6-6 combines with J gene TRBJ2-7, with 7 nucleotides matching TRBD1. V lost 5 bases to trimming and J lost 4 bases; unmatched junction nucleotides: 14. CDR3 length: 16 residues. CDR1 MNHNY and CDR2 SVGAGI come from the germline V gene (reference sequence). CDR3 in amino acids: CASSQTGQRFPYEQYF. The CDR3, as DNA: TGTGCCAGCAGTCAGACGGGACAGCGGTTCCCTTACGAGCAGTACTTC.

This clonotype was recorded at least ten times. The J gene is TRBJ1-6, the V gene TRBV20-1; D gene ambiguous. Per the germline V gene, CDR1 is DFQATT and CDR2 is SNEGSKA (reference sequence). This CDR3 spans 13 amino acids. The V end lost 3 bases, the J end lost 9 bases, and 12 bases lay between the germline ends. CDR3 coding DNA: TGCAGTGCTAGTGGAGAGTCGGGTTCACCCCTCCACTTT. It translates to CSASGESGSPLHF.

There are many counts of this clonotype. The chain recombines TRBV9 with TRBJ2-7; 8 positions match TRBD2. Germline lookup yields CDR1 SGDLS and CDR2 YYNGEE. The length of the CDR3 is 17 residues. Trimming removed 0 bases from V and 1 base from J; junction bases left unmatched: 9. As DNA, the CDR3 is TGTGCCAGCAGCGTAGGGCTGAGCGGGAGTGAATCCTACGAGCAGTACTTC. It codes for CASSVGLSGSESYEQYF.

A word on this clonotype: A read error may be the cause here, since a much bigger clone is one base away. The CDR3 DNA reads as TGTGTCAGCAGCTTAGCCGACACCGGGGAGCTGTTTTTT. It specifies CVSSLADTGELFF. The rearrangement uses TRBV11-3 and TRBJ2-2; D unresolved. The CDR3 is 13 residues long. Germline assignment: CDR1 SGHNT and CDR2 YENEEA.

This clonotype showed up many times. This sequence joins TRBV19 and TRBJ1-2; D call uncertain. V lost 6 bases and J 2 bases, leaving 10 bases between the germline ends. The CDR3 is 13 residues long. Germline assignment: CDR1 LNHDA and CDR2 SQIVND (reference sequence). CDR3 sequence: CASRGIGNYGYTF. The DNA for the CDR3 is TGTGCCAGTAGAGGAATAGGAAACTATGGCTACACCTTC.

This clonotype was observed many times. The chain couples TRBV27 to TRBJ1-6; TRBD1 might be the D (5 bases). Deletions cut 3 bases from V and 9 bases from J, with 12 bases between. CDR3 size: 14 residues. Germline CDR1 is MNHEY and CDR2 is SMNVEV (reference sequence). The CDR3 loop reads CASSLRRGRSPLHF. The CDR3 coding sequence is TGTGCCAGCAGTTTGAGGAGGGGCCGTTCACCCCTCCACTTT.

The rearrangement joins TRBV6-5 to TRBJ2-5; tentatively, D is TRBD2 (5 bases). CDR3 length: 11 residues. Trimming took 4 bases from V and 7 from J, leaving 7 bases between them. Germline lookup yields CDR1 MNHEY and CDR2 SVGAGI. The CDR3 spells CASSFGGTQYF. The CDR3 DNA follows: TGTGCCAGCAGTTTCGGAGGGACCCAGTACTTC.

This clonotype was found many times. The chain uses TRBV10-3 and TRBJ2-1, with D tentatively TRBD1 (6 bases). Looked up from germline, CDR1 is ENHRY and CDR2 is SYGVKD. CDR3 length: 13 residues. V lost 10 bases and J 7 bases, leaving 17 bases between the germline ends. The chain's CDR3 is CATLTQGGNEQFF. CDR3 sequence (DNA): TGTGCCACACTGACACAGGGTGGGAATGAGCAGTTCTTC.

This clonotype was counted many times. V gene TRBV6-6 combines with J gene TRBJ2-7; possibly TRBD2 for D (6 bases). In germline, CDR1 is MNHNY, CDR2 SVGAGI (reference sequence). Trimming pared 5 bases from V and 3 bases from J, leaving 8 bases between. This CDR3 spans 12 amino acids. Here the CDR3 DNA reads TGTGCCAGCAGTACCGGGAGCTACGAGCAGTACTTC. This encodes CASSTGSYEQYF.

This clonotype was observed many times. The V gene is TRBV7-8, the J gene TRBJ2-1, with TRBD2 matching 9 bases. Per germline, CDR1 SGHVS and CDR2 FQNEAQ. The CDR3 covers 15 residues. J lost 2 bases, V lost 4 bases, and 3 bases had no gene match. The DNA for the CDR3 is TGTGCCAGCAGCTCAAAGCGGGGGGCCTACAATGAGCAGTTCTTC. As protein: CASSSKRGAYNEQFF.

As regards this clonotype: This may be a read error, as it is one base from a much larger clone. The J gene is TRBJ1-6, the V gene TRBV27; D gene uncertain. Per the germline V gene, CDR1 is MNHEY and CDR2 is SMNVEV (reference sequence). This CDR3 has 16 amino acids. V was cut by 0 bases and J by 7 bases, with 13 bases left in between. The CDR3 sequence: CASSLSGGPQNSPLHF. Written as DNA, the CDR3 is TGTGCCAGCAGTTTATCGGGAGGGCCCCAAAATTCACCCCTCCACTTT.

This clonotype was detected ten times or more. V gene TRBV9 combines with J gene TRBJ2-2; the D gene could be TRBD1 or TRBD2 (5 bases each). The germline V gene encodes CDR1 SGDLS and CDR2 YYNGEE. The CDR3 contains 13 residues. The V and J ends lost 2 bases and 4 bases respectively, with 6 bases between them. The CDR3 region has the DNA TGTGCCAGCAGCGTGGGGGTCACCGGGGAGCTGTTTTTT. Protein: CASSVGVTGELFF.

Many counts were recorded for this clonotype. The chain links TRBV7-9 to TRBJ2-7, with 7 positions matching TRBD2. Germline V gene sequence: CDR1 SEHNR, CDR2 FQNEAQ (reference sequence). CDR3 length: 13 amino acids. V dropped 2 bases and J dropped 4; count of bases not matched to a gene: 2. This CDR3 is CASSLQAGYEQYF. The CDR3 region has the DNA TGTGCCAGCAGCTTACAAGCGGGGTACGAGCAGTACTTC.

A remark on this clonotype: This clone may be a read error of a much larger clone one base away. The genes are TRBV7-9 and TRBJ2-1, with 7 nucleotides matching TRBD2. With 5 bases clipped from V and 15 bases from J, the junction kept 13 bases outside the gene matches. Germline V CDR1 and CDR2: SEHNR, FQNEAQ (reference sequence). The CDR3 extends over 13 amino acids. The CDR3 protein is CASSPGTIEHSFF. The CDR3 coding sequence is TGTGCCAGCAGCCCCGGGACTATCGAGCATTCGTTCTTC.

This clonotype came up many times. The gene calls are TRBV15 and TRBJ2-7; TRBD1 agrees at 7 bases. Losses at the gene ends were 0 bases for V and 3 bases for J; bases not matched to a gene: 5. Germline assignment: CDR1 LNHNV and CDR2 YYDKDF (reference sequence). This CDR3 spans 15 amino acids. The CDR3 here is CATSRDPRTGYEQYF. CDR3 DNA: TGTGCCACCAGCAGAGACCCCCGGACAGGCTACGAGCAGTACTTC.

This clonotype has a count of ten or more. The rearrangement links TRBV2 to TRBJ2-1; 11 bases line up with TRBD2. The CDR3 is 14 amino acids. V gave up 6 bases and J gave up 9 bases; unmatched junction bases: 7. The germline V gene encodes CDR1 SNHLY and CDR2 FYNNEI. CDR3 nucleotides: TGTGCCAGCAGCATAGCGGGAGGGCGGGCTGAGCAGTTCTTC. As protein: CASSIAGGRAEQFF.

This clonotype came up many times. The rearrangement joins TRBV6-5 to TRBJ2-2; D is unclear. Trimming pared 0 bases from V and 6 bases from J, leaving 11 bases between. CDR3 length equals 15 residues. The V gene's germline CDR1 is MNHEY and CDR2 SVGAGI. This CDR3 reads CASSYSIRGAGELFF. CDR3 nucleotides: TGTGCCAGCAGTTACTCGATTCGTGGCGCCGGGGAGCTGTTTTTT.

In this sample, this clonotype turned up many times. The V call is TRBV20-1, the J call TRBJ2-1; D unresolved. Trimming stripped 7 bases from V and 0 bases from J, with 13 bases between. The CDR3 has 14 amino acids. The germline CDR1 and CDR2 sequences are DFQATT and SNEGSKA (reference sequence). In DNA, the CDR3 is TGCAGTGTTCTGGCGACCTCCTCCTACAATGAGCAGTTCTTC. It is translated as CSVLATSSYNEQFF.

This clonotype was counted at least ten times. The chain is built from TRBV6-1 and TRBJ2-1; D may match TRBD1 or TRBD2 (7 bases each). CDR3 length: 16 amino acids. Trimming removed 6 bases at V and 2 bases at J, with 17 bases between. CDR1 is MNHNS, CDR2 SASEGT, per germline. Written as DNA, the CDR3 is TGTGCCAGCAGAGAACCGGCAGGGGGGGCCTACAATGAGCAGTTCTTC. As protein: CASREPAGGAYNEQFF.

Points on this clonotype: With a much larger clone just one base away, this may be a read error. In DNA, the CDR3 is TGTGCCAGCAGTTTCCAGGGGGTGGATGGCTGCACCTTC. This translates into CASSFQGVDGCTF. The chain has TRBV28 and TRBJ1-2, with 7 bases fitting TRBD1. Germline V lookup: CDR1 MDHEN, CDR2 SYDVKM. CDR3 length: 13 amino acids.

About this clonotype: One junction end disagrees with the germline gene, perhaps due to a read error. The chain links TRBV27 to TRBJ2-2; D is perhaps TRBD2 (7 bases). The CDR3 covers 13 residues. From germline, CDR1 is MNHEY and CDR2 SMNVEV (reference sequence). Here the CDR3 DNA reads TGTGCCAGCCGAGGGGGGGCTCCCGGGGAGCCGTTTTTT. Translated, it gives CASRGGAPGEPFF.

This clonotype was counted many times. This chain uses TRBV7-2 with TRBJ1-2, with a possible D match to TRBD1 (5 bases). The V end was cut by 3 bases, the J end by 7 bases, with 12 bases between. The CDR3 consists of 13 residues. The germline V gene has CDR1 SGHTA and CDR2 FQGNSA. The CDR3 spells CASSFPGLAGYTF. Written as DNA, the CDR3 is TGTGCCAGCAGCTTTCCAGGGCTGGCTGGCTACACCTTC.

This clonotype appeared many times. V gene TRBV6-5 combines with J gene TRBJ2-1; 16 nucleotides agree with TRBD2. V trimming: 5 bases; J trimming: 9 bases; junction bases outside the gene matches: 7. This CDR3 spans 16 amino acids. CDR1 and CDR2 from the germline V gene are MNHEY and SVGAGI. CDR3 sequence reads: CASSKGLAGGSGEQFF. In DNA, the CDR3 is TGTGCCAGCAGTAAGGGACTAGCGGGGGGGTCGGGTGAGCAGTTCTTC.

This clonotype was counted many times. The chain has TRBV2 and TRBJ1-2; D unresolved. The CDR3 contains 14 residues. V lost 8 bases and J 0 bases, leaving 13 bases between the germline ends. The germline V gene has CDR1 SNHLY and CDR2 FYNNEI. The CDR3 is CASARGVTNYGYTF. CDR3 coding DNA: TGTGCCAGCGCGCGAGGAGTCACTAACTATGGCTACACCTTC. Based on the CDR3 plus reference TRBV2 and TRBJ1-2, the full variable domain is EPEVTQTPSHQVTQMGQEVILRCVPISNHLYFYWYRQILGQKVEFLVSFYNNEISEKSEIFDDQFSVERPDGSNFTLKIRSTKLEDSAMYFCASARGVTNYGYTFGSGTRLTVV.

On this clonotype itself: Just one base apart from a much larger clone, this may be a read error. The V and J genes are TRBV9 and TRBJ2-3; 10 bases are a match to TRBD1. J gave up 7 bases and V 5 bases, and 7 bases lay outside the gene matches. The CDR3 covers 14 residues. Germline values: CDR1 SGDLS, CDR2 YYNGEE. The CDR3 loop reads CASRGTGERNTQYF. CDR3 nucleotide sequence: TGTGCCAGCAGGGGGACAGGGGAACGGAATACGCAGTATTTT.